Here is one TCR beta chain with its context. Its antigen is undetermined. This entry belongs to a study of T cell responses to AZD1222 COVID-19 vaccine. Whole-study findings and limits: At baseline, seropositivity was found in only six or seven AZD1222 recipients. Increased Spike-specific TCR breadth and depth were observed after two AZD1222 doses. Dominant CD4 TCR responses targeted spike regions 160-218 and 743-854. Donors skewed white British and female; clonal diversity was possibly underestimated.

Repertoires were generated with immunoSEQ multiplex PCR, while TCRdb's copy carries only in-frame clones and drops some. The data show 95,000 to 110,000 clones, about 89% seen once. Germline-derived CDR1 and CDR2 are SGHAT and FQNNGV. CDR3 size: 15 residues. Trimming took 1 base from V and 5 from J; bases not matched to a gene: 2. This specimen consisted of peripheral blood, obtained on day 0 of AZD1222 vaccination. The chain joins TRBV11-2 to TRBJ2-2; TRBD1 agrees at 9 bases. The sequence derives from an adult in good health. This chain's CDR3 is CASSLVQGATGELFF. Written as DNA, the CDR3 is TGTGCCAGCAGCTTAGTACAGGGGGCAACCGGGGAGCTGTTTTTT.